The clone carrying this TCR beta chain was counted only a few times. The data derive from a study of blood T cell repertoires in COVID-19. Trimming at V came to 1 base and at J to 4 bases, leaving 10 bases not matched to a gene. The CDR3 is made up of 20 amino acids. The germline V gene has CDR1 SGHRS and CDR2 YFSETQ. The repertoire was sequenced with immunoSEQ multiplex PCR; TCRdb's copy has only in-frame clones and lacks some. The sample consists of 100,000 to 150,000 clones, around 82% of them appearing once. This sequence originates from a man aged 60 to 69 with acute or convalescent COVID-19. Sequenced input: peripheral blood. This rearrangement joins TRBV5-1 to TRBJ2-2; 16 bases fit TRBD2. DNA of the CDR3: TGCGCCAGCAGCTTGACATCAGGGACTAGCGGGAGGGCTGGCACCGGGGAGCTGTTTTTT. Translating it yields CASSLTSGTSGRAGTGELFF.